The present entry profiles one T cell receptor beta chain with its context. Its antigen remains unknown. Evenly divided among several immunoSEQ plates was the genomic DNA of each subset. Data came from immunoSEQ multiplex PCR; TCRdb stores just in-frame clones and leaves some out. Here the sample spans around 2.5 million clones, roughly 93% being singletons. The record originates from a study of shared clonotypes between healthy human individuals. Study-level background: For every donor, three CD4 naive, three CD4 memory, two CD8 naive and one CD8 memory plates were used. Study observations and caveats: Shared across a few donors were around 5% of the naive CD4 clonotypes.

CDR3 length: 14 amino acids. CDR1 and CDR2 from the germline V gene are SNHLY and FYNNEI. After removal of 6 bases from V and 6 bases from J, the junction contained 4 bases not matched to a gene. V and J are TRBV2 and TRBJ1-5; 11 positions agree with TRBD1. Source material: naive CD4+ T cells from PBMCs. The subset here: CD45RA+ positively selected. The TCR comes from a young man in good health. Some clones in this sample may be carry-over from other donors' samples. The CDR3 nucleotides are TGTGCCAGCAGCCGCGGACAGGGGGCTCAGCCCCAGCATTTT. It encodes CASSRGQGAQPQHF. Variable domain in full (rest from reference TRBV2 and TRBJ1-5): EPEVTQTPSHQVTQMGQEVILRCVPISNHLYFYWYRQILGQKVEFLVSFYNNEISEKSEIFDDQFSVERPDGSNFTLKIRSTKLEDSAMYFCASSRGQGAQPQHFGDGTRLSIL.